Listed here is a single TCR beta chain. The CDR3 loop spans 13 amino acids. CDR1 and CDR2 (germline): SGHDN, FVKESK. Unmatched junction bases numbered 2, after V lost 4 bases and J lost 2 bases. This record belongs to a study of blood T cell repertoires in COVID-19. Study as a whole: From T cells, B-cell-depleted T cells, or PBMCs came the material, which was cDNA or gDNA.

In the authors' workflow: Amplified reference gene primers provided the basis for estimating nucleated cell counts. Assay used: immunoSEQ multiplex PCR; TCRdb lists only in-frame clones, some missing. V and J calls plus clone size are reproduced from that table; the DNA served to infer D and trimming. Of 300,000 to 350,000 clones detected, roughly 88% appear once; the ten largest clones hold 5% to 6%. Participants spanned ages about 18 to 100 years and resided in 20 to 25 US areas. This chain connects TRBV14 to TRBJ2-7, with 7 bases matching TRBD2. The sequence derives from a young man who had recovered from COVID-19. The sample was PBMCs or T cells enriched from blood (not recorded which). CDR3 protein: CASSLSGAYEQYF. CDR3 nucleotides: TGTGCCAGCAGCCTGAGCGGGGCCTACGAGCAGTACTTC. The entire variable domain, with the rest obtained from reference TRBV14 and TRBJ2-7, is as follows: EAGVTQFPSHSVIEKGQTVTLRCDPISGHDNLYWYRRVMGKEIKFLLHFVKESKQDESGMPNNRFLAERTGGTYSTLKVQPAELEDSGVYFCASSLSGAYEQYFGPGTRLTVT.